This T cell receptor (beta chain) derives from a study of blood T cells in healthy people across ages. Next came a second PCR, run for about 6 to 12 cycles, which used a sample-barcoded 5' primer along with a J-beta primer mix. Each sample yielded at least 2.5 million CDR3-containing paired-end reads. TCRdb re-called the 5' RACE reads with MiXCR, one entry per CDR3 protein. Found here are about 1.7 million distinct CDR3 sequences, approximately 30% of them singletons; the top ten hold roughly 8%. This clonotype was recorded only once. Trimming took 6 bases from V and 4 from J, leaving 16 bases between them. The CDR3 extends over 15 amino acids. Germline assignment: CDR1 MGHRA and CDR2 YSYEKL. Peripheral blood samples of 9 to 10 milliliters were drawn from each donor.

V is TRBV4-1 and J is TRBJ2-1; possibly TRBD1 for D (7 bases). Sequences were obtained from blood. This clonotype was sampled from a woman aged 25 to 39 in good health. The chain's CDR3 is CASSRGTVGYNEQFF. The CDR3 DNA is TGCGCCAGCAGTCGCGGGACAGTGGGGTACAATGAGCAGTTCTTC.